This TCR beta chain was found in a study of cytomegalovirus exposure and HLA in healthy donors. Study-wide results and limits: CMV serostatus alone was available as immune exposure information.

In the case of this clone: Its antigen is still unknown.

This PCR relied on a set of 60 Vbeta primers and 13 Jbeta primers. This table comes from immunoSEQ multiplex PCR, and its TCRdb copy is limited to in-frame clones, with some not included. Here the sample spans 75,000 to 100,000 clones, roughly 76% being singletons. The germline gives CDR1 MNHEY, CDR2 SMNVEV (reference sequence). This CDR3 has 16 residues. V shed 1 base, J shed 4 bases, and the junction held 6 bases outside the gene matches. V usage is TRBV27 and J usage is TRBJ1-2, with 10 bases aligning to TRBD1. The clonotype comes from a woman aged 55-70 years in good health and CMV-seropositive. Sequenced material: PBMCs. CDR3 in amino acids: CASSLFSGTGVYGYTF. In nucleotides, the CDR3 is TGTGCCAGCAGTTTATTTTCCGGGACAGGGGTCTATGGCTACACCTTC.